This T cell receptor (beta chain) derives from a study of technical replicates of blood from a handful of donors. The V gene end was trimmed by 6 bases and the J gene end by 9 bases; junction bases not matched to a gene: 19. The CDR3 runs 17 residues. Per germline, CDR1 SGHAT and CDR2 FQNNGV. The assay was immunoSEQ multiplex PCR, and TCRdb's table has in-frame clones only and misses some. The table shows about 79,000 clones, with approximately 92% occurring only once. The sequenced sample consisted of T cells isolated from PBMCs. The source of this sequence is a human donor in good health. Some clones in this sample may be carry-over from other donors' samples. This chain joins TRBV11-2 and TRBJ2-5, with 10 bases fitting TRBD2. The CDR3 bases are TGTGCCAGCAGTATTAGACTAGCGGGTGGACGAGGTACGGCCCAGTACTTC. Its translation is CASSIRLAGGRGTAQYF.